This is a list of T cell receptor beta chains from one sample in a study of blood T cell repertoires in COVID-19. Produced via immunoSEQ multiplex PCR; TCRdb's table is partial and in-frame only. The sample gives a few hundred thousand clones, more than 65% of which show up once; under 15% is in the top ten. The sample was peripheral blood. Every receptor here comes from a human donor in a cohort sampled during active COVID-19. CDR3s include the opening cysteine and the closing phenylalanine or tryptophan. Each record gives: V gene, D gene, clone size, J gene, CDR3 DNA, CDR3 protein. D genes are given only for firm matches. Rows give clone size only sometimes, using once, few, many, or a class for an expanded clone.

>TRBV13|TRBD2|.|TRBJ2-1
TGTGCCAGCAGCCGGAGGCGGGAGGGTCTGGATGAGCAGTTCTTC
CASSRRREGLDEQFF
>TRBV27|.|.|TRBJ2-7
TGTGCCAGCAGTACTACGGGAGTACTGTACGAGCAGTACTTC
CASSTTGVLYEQYF
>TRBV27|TRBD1|once|TRBJ2-7
TGTGCCAGCAGTACCCCAGGGGGCGAGCAGTACTTC
CASSTPGGEQYF
>TRBV5-4|.|.|TRBJ2-1
TGTGCCAGCAGCTTGACAGGGCGTTTCAATGAGCAGTTCTTC
CASSLTGRFNEQFF
>TRBV30|TRBD1|few|TRBJ1-4
TGTGCCTGGGACACCACAGGGGGCAGGGAAAAACTGTTTTTT
CAWDTTGGREKLFF
>TRBV18|.|.|TRBJ1-1
TGTGCCAGCTCACATGCCGGGGGGAACACTGAAGCTTTCTTT
CASSHAGGNTEAFF
>TRBV5-5|.|once|TRBJ2-7
TGTGCCAGCAGCCGGACACTGACGGTTACCTACGAGCAGTACTTC
CASSRTLTVTYEQYF
>TRBV7-2|.|.|TRBJ2-5
TGTGCCAGCAGCTTAGCCGGTTCTCAAGAGACCCAGTACTTC
CASSLAGSQETQYF
>TRBV28|.|once|TRBJ2-7
TGTGCCAGCAGTTTATTAGGCGGGAACTACGAGCAGTACTTC
CASSLLGGNYEQYF
>TRBV7-9|.|.|TRBJ1-3
TGTGCCAGCAGCTTAGCAGGGAGGGGAAACACCATATATTTT
CASSLAGRGNTIYF
>TRBV29-1|.|.|TRBJ1-1
TGCAGCGTTCGGTGGGAGGGAAACACTGAAGCTTTCTTT
CSVRWEGNTEAFF
>TRBV5-1|.|.|TRBJ2-2
TGCGCCAGCAGCTTGCTCACCGGGGAGCTGTTTTTT
CASSLLTGELFF
>TRBV2|.|.|TRBJ1-2
TGTGCCAGCAGGGGGACACTCCCAAACTATGGCTACACCTTC
CASRGTLPNYGYTF
>TRBV4-1|TRBD2|.|TRBJ2-3
TGCGCCAGCAGCCCGTCCGGGGGGTTGAACACAGATACGCAGTATTTT
CASSPSGGLNTDTQYF
>TRBV12-3/TRBV12-4|.|.|TRBJ2-7
TGTGCCAGCAGTTTGCAGTACGAGCAGTACTTC
CASSLQYEQYF
>TRBV7-2|.|.|TRBJ1-4
TGTGCCAGCAGCTTGAGGCGATCTGAAAAACTGTTTTTT
CASSLRRSEKLFF
>TRBV19|TRBD2|.|TRBJ2-3
TGTGCCAGTAGTATCCGGACTAGCGGGGTTACAGATACGCAGTATTTT
CASSIRTSGVTDTQYF
>TRBV5-6|TRBD1|.|TRBJ1-2
TGTGCCAGCAGCTTGGAATGGGGACAGGGGATGAATTATGGCTACACCTTC
CASSLEWGQGMNYGYTF
>TRBV7-9|TRBD1|.|TRBJ1-4
TGTGCCAGCAGCCGGGGACAGGGGGCGTCCTTTGGGGAAAAACTGTTTTTT
CASSRGQGASFGEKLFF
>TRBV9|.|.|TRBJ1-1
TGTGCCAGCAGCGGACAACAGGGAAACACTGAAGCTTTCTTT
CASSGQQGNTEAFF
>TRBV27|TRBD2|.|TRBJ2-1
TGTGCCAGCAGTAAGGGACTAGCGGTCTACAATGAGCAGTTCTTC
CASSKGLAVYNEQFF
>TRBV6-4|.|.|TRBJ2-1
TGTGCCAGCAGTGACGTAGGAGGGGACAATGAGCAGTTCTTC
CASSDVGGDNEQFF
>TRBV11-1|TRBD1|.|TRBJ2-7
TGTGCCAGCAGCCCGAAGGGACAGACACCCAAAGAGCAGTACTTC
CASSPKGQTPKEQYF
>TRBV28|TRBD1|.|TRBJ1-6
TGTGCCAGCAGCAACACAGGGGGTGGATCACCCCTCCACTTT
CASSNTGGGSPLHF
>TRBV6-1|TRBD2|.|TRBJ2-1
TGTGCCAGCAGTGAAAGGCTAGCGGGAGGCCGGGCGTCCTACAATGAGCAGTTCTTC
CASSERLAGGRASYNEQFF
>TRBV5-1|TRBD2|.|TRBJ2-5
TGCGCCAGCAGCGCCGGGACTACCCAAGAGACCCAGTACTTC
CASSAGTTQETQYF
>TRBV5-6|.|.|TRBJ2-7
TGTGCCAGCAGCCTCTCGTCCGGCGAGCAGTACTTC
CASSLSSGEQYF
>TRBV5-4|TRBD1|few|TRBJ1-3
TGTGCCAGCAGCGCCGGACAGGGCACTGGAAACACCATATATTTT
CASSAGQGTGNTIYF
>TRBV3-1/TRBV3-2|.|.|TRBJ2-1
TGTGCCAGCAGCCTCCCCGCTGCCGGGAACAATGAGCAGTTCTTC
CASSLPAAGNNEQFF
>TRBV5-1|TRBD1|once|TRBJ1-2
TGCGCCAGCAGCCCGATGGACAGGCCTTTTGGCTACACCTTC
CASSPMDRPFGYTF
>TRBV6-5|.|.|TRBJ1-4
TGTGCCAGCAAAAGGGGTACTAATGAAAAACTGTTTTTT
CASKRGTNEKLFF
>TRBV19|.|.|TRBJ1-5
TGTGCCAGTAGGAACCTTTTGACAGGCCAAAATCAGCCCCAGCATTTT
CASRNLLTGQNQPQHF
>TRBV30|TRBD1|.|TRBJ1-2
TGTGCCTGGAGTTTGGACAGGGGGGGCGGCTACACCTTC
CAWSLDRGGGYTF
>TRBV5-1|.|.|TRBJ2-5
TGCGCCAGCAGCCCCGGCGCGGGTAGGGAGACCCAGTACTTC
CASSPGAGRETQYF
>TRBV29-1|.|once|TRBJ2-1
TGCAGCGTTGAACCCAACTACAATGAGCAGTTCTTC
CSVEPNYNEQFF
>TRBV5-1|.|.|TRBJ1-1
TGCGCCAGCAGCTTCGGGAACACTGAAGCTTTCTTT
CASSFGNTEAFF
>TRBV19|TRBD2|.|TRBJ2-3
TGTGCCAGTAGTAACCAACCGGGACTAGCGGGCACAGATACGCAGTATTTT
CASSNQPGLAGTDTQYF
>TRBV9|.|.|TRBJ2-1
TGTGCCAGCAGCCCTGCTCCGAGTTATAGTTACAATGAGCAGTTCTTC
CASSPAPSYSYNEQFF
>TRBV11-2|.|.|TRBJ1-2
TGTGCCAGCAGCTTAGTTGAGGGTGTCGGCTACACCTTC
CASSLVEGVGYTF
>TRBV10-2|.|.|TRBJ1-2
TGCGCCAGTTTCGGCGTGGGGAGAGGCTACACCTTC
CASFGVGRGYTF
>TRBV28|.|.|TRBJ2-1
TGTGCCAGCAGTTTCGGGGGGCCTGGCAATGAGCAGTTCTTC
CASSFGGPGNEQFF
>TRBV6-5|TRBD2|many|TRBJ2-7
TGTGCCAGCAGACCTGCTAGCGGGGGGACCTACGAGCAGTACTTC
CASRPASGGTYEQYF
>TRBV20-1|.|.|TRBJ2-1
TGCAGTGCTAGAGATTGGCCTGAGCAGTTCTTC
CSARDWPEQFF